What follows is one T cell receptor beta chain and its context. A mixed TRB-A/B primer pool amplified rearranged TRB by multiplex touch-down PCR. Using its own MiXCR run on the multiplex PCR reads, TCRdb lists one record per CDR3 protein. The sample includes about 1,700 distinct CDR3 sequences, 59% of them seen just once. This sample is drawn from a study of T cell repertoires in aging, cancer and after chemotherapy. Trimming removed 6 bases at V and 7 bases at J, with 18 bases between. This CDR3 contains 14 residues. Germline V gene data show CDR1 as SGHTA and CDR2 as FQGNSA. The template was genomic DNA from peripheral blood, not RNA.

Sequencing input: blood. J is TRBJ2-5 and V is TRBV7-2; perhaps D is TRBD1 or TRBD2 (6 bases each). This clonotype was obtained from a human donor with a blood cancer. CDR3 protein: CASSLNRGEGTQYF. DNA for the CDR3: TGTGCCAGCAGTCTTAATAGGGGGGAAGGGACCCAGTACTTC.